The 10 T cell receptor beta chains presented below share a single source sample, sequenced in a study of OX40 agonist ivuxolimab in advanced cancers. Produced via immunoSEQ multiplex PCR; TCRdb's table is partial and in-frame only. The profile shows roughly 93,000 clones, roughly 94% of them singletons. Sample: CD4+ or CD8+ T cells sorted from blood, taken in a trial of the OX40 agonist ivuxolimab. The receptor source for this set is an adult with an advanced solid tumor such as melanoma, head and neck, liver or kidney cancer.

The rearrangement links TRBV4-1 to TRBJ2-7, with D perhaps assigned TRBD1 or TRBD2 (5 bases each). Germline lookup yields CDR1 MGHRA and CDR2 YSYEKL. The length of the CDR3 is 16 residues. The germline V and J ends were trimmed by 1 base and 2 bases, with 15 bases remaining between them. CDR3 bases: TGCGCCAGCAGCCAAGGGGACGGGGTAGGGACCTACGAGCAGTACTTC. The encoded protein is CASSQGDGVGTYEQYF.

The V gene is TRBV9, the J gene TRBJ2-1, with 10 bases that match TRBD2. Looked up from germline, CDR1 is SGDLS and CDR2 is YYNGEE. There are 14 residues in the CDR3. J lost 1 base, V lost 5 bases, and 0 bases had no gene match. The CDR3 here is CASSSGRSYNEQFF. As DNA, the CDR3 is TGTGCCAGCAGTAGCGGGAGGTCCTACAATGAGCAGTTCTTC.

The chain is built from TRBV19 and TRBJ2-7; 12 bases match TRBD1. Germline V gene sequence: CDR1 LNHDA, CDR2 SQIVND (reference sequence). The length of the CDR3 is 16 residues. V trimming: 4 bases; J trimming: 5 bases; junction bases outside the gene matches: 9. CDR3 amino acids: CASSTGMGQGAHEQYF. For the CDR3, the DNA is TGTGCCAGTAGTACGGGAATGGGACAGGGGGCCCACGAGCAGTACTTC. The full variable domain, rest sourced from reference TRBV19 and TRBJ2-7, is DGGITQSPKYLFRKEGQNVTLSCEQNLNHDAMYWYRQDPGQGLRLIYYSQIVNDFQKGDIAEGYSVSREKKESFPLTVTSAQKNPTAFYLCASSTGMGQGAHEQYFGPGTRLTVT.

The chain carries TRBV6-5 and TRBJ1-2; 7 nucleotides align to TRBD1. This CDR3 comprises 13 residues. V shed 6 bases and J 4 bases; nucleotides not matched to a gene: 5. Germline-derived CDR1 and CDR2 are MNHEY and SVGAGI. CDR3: CASRTGTVYGYTF. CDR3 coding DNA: TGTGCCAGCAGGACAGGGACAGTCTATGGCTACACCTTC.

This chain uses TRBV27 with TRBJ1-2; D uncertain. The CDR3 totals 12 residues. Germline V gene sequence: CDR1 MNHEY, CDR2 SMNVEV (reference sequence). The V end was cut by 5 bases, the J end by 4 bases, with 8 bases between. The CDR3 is CASSTSGYGYTF. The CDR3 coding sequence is TGTGCCAGCAGTACCTCCGGCTATGGCTACACCTTC.

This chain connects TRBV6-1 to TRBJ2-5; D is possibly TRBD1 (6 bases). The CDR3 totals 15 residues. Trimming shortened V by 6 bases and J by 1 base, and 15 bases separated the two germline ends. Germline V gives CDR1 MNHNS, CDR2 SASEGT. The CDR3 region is CASRRDTHAQETQYF. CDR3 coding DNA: TGTGCCAGCAGACGGGACACTCACGCCCAAGAGACCCAGTACTTC.

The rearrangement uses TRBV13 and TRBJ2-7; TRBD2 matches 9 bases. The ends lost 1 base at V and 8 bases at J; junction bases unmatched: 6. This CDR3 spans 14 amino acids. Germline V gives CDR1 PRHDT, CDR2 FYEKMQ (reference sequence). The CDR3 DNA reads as TGTGCCAGCAGCTTAGTCGGTAGCGGGAGCAAGCAGTACTTC. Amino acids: CASSLVGSGSKQYF.

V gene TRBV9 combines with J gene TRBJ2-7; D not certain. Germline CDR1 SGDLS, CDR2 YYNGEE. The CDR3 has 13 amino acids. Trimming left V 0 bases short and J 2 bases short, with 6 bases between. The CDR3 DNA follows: TGTGCCAGCAGCGTAGGGAATACCTACGAGCAGTACTTC. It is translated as CASSVGNTYEQYF.

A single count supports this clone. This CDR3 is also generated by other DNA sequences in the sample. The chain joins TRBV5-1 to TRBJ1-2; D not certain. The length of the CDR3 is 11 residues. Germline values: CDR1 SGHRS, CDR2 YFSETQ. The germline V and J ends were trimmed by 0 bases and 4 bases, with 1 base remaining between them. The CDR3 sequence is CASSLGYGYTF. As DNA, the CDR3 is TGCGCCAGCAGCTTGGGCTATGGCTACACCTTC.

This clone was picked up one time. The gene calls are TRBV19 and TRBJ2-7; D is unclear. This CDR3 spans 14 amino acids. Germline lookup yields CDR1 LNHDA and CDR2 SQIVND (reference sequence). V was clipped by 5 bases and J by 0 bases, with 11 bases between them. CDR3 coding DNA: TGTGCCAGTAGTCGCAGGTCCACCTCCTACGAGCAGTACTTC. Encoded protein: CASSRRSTSYEQYF.